Sequencing of this TCR beta chain was carried out in a study of early T cells in non-severe SARS-CoV-2 infection. Study background: Alpha and beta chains were unpaired, from unsorted whole-blood bulk RNA. Study results and limitations: VDJdb matching favored anti-spike CD8 responses, missing private and CD4 specificities.

cDNA molecules, individually, were tagged with unique molecular identifiers. TCRdb recomputed calls from the 5' RACE reads with MiXCR, one row per CDR3 protein. The table includes roughly 76,000 distinct CDR3 sequences, more than 10% detected once. For this clonotype: Its antigen remains unidentified.

V shed 4 bases and J shed 8 bases, with 15 bases lying between them. Per germline, CDR1 SGDLS and CDR2 YYNGEE. There are 14 residues in the CDR3. The V and J genes are TRBV9 and TRBJ2-2; D tentatively fits TRBD1 or TRBD2 (5 bases each). The receptor comes from an adult who was a healthcare worker with PCR-confirmed SARS-CoV-2 infection or an uninfected control (not recorded which). The sample was whole blood. CDR3 amino acids: CASSLRDGPGELFF. The CDR3 nucleotides are TGTGCCAGCAGCTTAAGGGACGGCCCAGGGGAGCTGTTTTTT.